This T cell receptor (beta chain) emerged from a study of spatial heterogeneity in lung cancer. This clonotype came up many times. The V end was cut by 5 bases, the J end by 1 base, with 8 bases between. The CDR3 spans 13 residues. Time point given: sample taken at primary tumor resection. Sequencing of whole RNA from tumor, nontumor lung or frozen PBMC involved no sorting. Every molecule of TCR cDNA had its own unique molecular identifier. TCRdb called the 5' RACE reads again in MiXCR, with one record for every CDR3 protein. The sample includes around 3,200 distinct CDR3 sequences, more than 15% of them seen just once.

The sequenced sample was PBMCs, obtained at surgery. This sequence originates from a female donor with early-stage non-small cell lung cancer. The chain uses TRBV12-3 or TRBV12-4 and TRBJ1-1, with D possibly being TRBD1 (5 bases). CDR3 in DNA: TGTGCCAGCAGTGCGGGACCGAACACTGAAGCTTTCTTT. Amino acid sequence: CASSAGPNTEAFF.